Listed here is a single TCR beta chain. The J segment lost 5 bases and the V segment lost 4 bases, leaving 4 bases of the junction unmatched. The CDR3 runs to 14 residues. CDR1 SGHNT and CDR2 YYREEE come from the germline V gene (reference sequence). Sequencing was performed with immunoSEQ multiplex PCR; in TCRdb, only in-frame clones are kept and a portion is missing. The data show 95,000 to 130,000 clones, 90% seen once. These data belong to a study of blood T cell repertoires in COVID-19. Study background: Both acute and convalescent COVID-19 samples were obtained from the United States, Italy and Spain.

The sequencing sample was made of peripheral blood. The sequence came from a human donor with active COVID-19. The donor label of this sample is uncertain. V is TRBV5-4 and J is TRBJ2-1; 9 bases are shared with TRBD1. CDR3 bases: TGTGCCAGCAGCCACGACAGGGGGGACAATGAGCAGTTCTTC. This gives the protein CASSHDRGDNEQFF. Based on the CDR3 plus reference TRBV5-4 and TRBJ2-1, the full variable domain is ETGVTQSPTHLIKTRGQQVTLRCSSQSGHNTVSWYQQALGQGPQFIFQYYREEENGRGNFPPRFSGLQFPNYSSELNVNALELDDSALYLCASSHDRGDNEQFFGPGTRLTVL.